The T cell receptor (beta chain) under discussion was sequenced for a study of vaccination and CD4 T cells after COVID-19. Whole-study context: Post-vaccination specimens were collected at a median of approximately 72 days following dose two (range 14 to 241).

Indicated treatment: roughly 10-day PBMC culture with coronavirus spike peptide pools or control peptides (ViraFEST assay). Antigen-specific T cells were expanded with peptide pools by ViraFEST, and TCRs were then sequenced. This clonotype was seen more than once but under ten times. What it recognizes is unknown. Germline V gene data show CDR1 as SGHTA and CDR2 as FQGTGA. V lost 5 bases and J 0 bases, leaving 14 bases between the germline ends. This CDR3 contains 16 residues. Sequencing of cultured CD4+ T cell DNA used the Oncomine TCR Beta short-read assay. TCRdb itself ran the PCR reads through MiXCR, one entry per CDR3 protein. The sample records over 15,000 distinct CDR3 sequences, 54% being singletons.

This material consisted of cultured CD4+ T cells from blood, taken after SARS-CoV-2 vaccination. This sequence originates from a human donor with COVID-19. This rearrangement joins TRBV7-3 to TRBJ1-3, with D perhaps TRBD1 (5 bases). The CDR3 DNA is TGTGCCAGCAGCGCTCAGGGATGGGCCTCTGGAAACACCATATATTTT. It translates to CASSAQGWASGNTIYF.